One and the same sample provided the 9 T cell receptor beta chains below, sequenced in a study of shared clonotypes between healthy human individuals. Sequencing was performed with immunoSEQ multiplex PCR; in TCRdb, only in-frame clones are kept and a portion is missing. The sample has around 2.3 million clones; more than 90% are singletons. The sequenced sample was naive CD4+ T cells sorted from blood. Subset reported: CD45RA+ positively selected. These receptors were collected from a man between 18 and 29 years old in good health.

The genes are TRBV19 and TRBJ2-6; D unclear. The germline V and J ends were trimmed by 6 bases and 0 bases, with 9 bases remaining between them. This CDR3 is 15 amino acids long. Germline V CDR1 and CDR2: LNHDA, SQIVND (reference sequence). The CDR3 sequence is CASREQSSGANVLTF. In nucleotides, the CDR3 is TGTGCCAGTAGGGAACAGAGCTCTGGGGCCAACGTCCTGACTTTC.

V usage is TRBV5-1 and J usage is TRBJ2-2; weak D call: TRBD1 (5 bases). Germline V gives CDR1 SGHRS, CDR2 YFSETQ. Trimming took 4 bases from V and 6 from J, leaving 19 bases between them. This CDR3 region has 16 residues. The CDR3 DNA follows: TGCGCCAGCAGCATTGGGGTGAAAGGGGTCTCCGGGGAGCTGTTTTTT. It specifies CASSIGVKGVSGELFF.

The table lists this clone with a few counts. The V and J genes are TRBV30 and TRBJ1-5; D gene uncertain. Germline CDR1 and CDR2: GTSNPN and SVGIG (reference sequence). V lost 1 base to trimming and J lost 2 bases, with 12 bases between them. The CDR3 has 15 residues. CDR3 sequence (DNA): TGTGCCTGGAGTGGCGGGCGGAGTGGCAATCAGCCCCAGCATTTT. It is translated as CAWSGGRSGNQPQHF.

The chain joins TRBV6-1 to TRBJ2-2, with no clear D. CDR1 MNHNS and CDR2 SASEGT come from the germline V gene. CDR3 size: 13 residues. V was trimmed by 11 bases and J by 8 bases, leaving 18 bases between them. The CDR3 region is CAGKQVVAGELFF. Here the CDR3 DNA reads TGTGCCGGGAAGCAAGTGGTGGCGGGGGAGCTGTTTTTT.

The genes are TRBV5-1 and TRBJ2-6, with a possible D match to TRBD1 (6 bases). The germline CDR1 and CDR2 sequences are SGHRS and YFSETQ. The CDR3 totals 15 residues. Deletions cut 8 bases from V and 1 base from J, with 13 bases between. The CDR3 sequence is CASQTGSSGANVLTF. Here the CDR3 DNA reads TGCGCCAGTCAAACAGGGTCTTCTGGGGCCAACGTCCTGACTTTC.

A few counts support this clone. Other DNA variants within this sample encode the same CDR3. V gene TRBV30 combines with J gene TRBJ1-6; maybe TRBD1 (5 bases). Germline-derived CDR1 and CDR2 are GTSNPN and SVGIG (reference sequence). There are 12 residues in the CDR3. V was trimmed by 4 bases and J by 9 bases, leaving 10 bases between them. This CDR3 reads CAWTGLGSPLHF. In DNA, the CDR3 is TGTGCCTGGACGGGGCTGGGTTCACCCCTCCACTTT.

This chain links TRBV10-2 with TRBJ1-1; D perhaps matches TRBD1 (6 bases). V was clipped by 3 bases and J by 1 base, with 12 bases between them. Germline loops: CDR1 WSHSY, CDR2 SAAADI. CDR3 length equals 15 residues. CDR3 nucleotide sequence: TGCGCCAGCAGTGATTGGGGGCGTGGGAACACTGAAGCTTTCTTT. Translated: CASSDWGRGNTEAFF.

The chain combines TRBV9 with TRBJ2-3; TRBD2 agrees at 14 bases. With 0 bases clipped from V and 4 bases from J, the junction kept 7 bases outside the gene matches. This CDR3 comprises 18 residues. Germline V gene lookup returns CDR1 SGDLS and CDR2 YYNGEE. CDR3 in amino acids: CASSVGLAGGQISDTQYF. Written as DNA, the CDR3 is TGTGCCAGCAGCGTAGGACTAGCGGGGGGGCAGATCTCAGATACGCAGTATTTT.

This clone was picked up one time. V is TRBV6-5 and J is TRBJ2-1; either TRBD1 or TRBD2 may supply D (5 bases each). Germline CDR1 reads MNHEY; CDR2 reads SVGAGI. The CDR3 has 14 amino acids. Trimming removed 6 bases from V and 5 bases from J, with 14 bases in between. CDR3 DNA: TGTGCCAGCAGCCGGGGCCGGAGAAACAATGAGCAGTTCTTC. It yields the protein CASSRGRRNNEQFF.